Sequencing of this T cell receptor beta chain was carried out in a study of blood T cell repertoires in COVID-19. In its sample, this clone was seen once. As handled by the study authors: Quantification of nucleated cells was approximated via reference gene primer amplification. This table comes from immunoSEQ multiplex PCR, and its TCRdb copy is limited to in-frame clones, with some not included. That table gives V, J and clone size, and the DNA gave D and trimming. The sample includes a few hundred thousand clones, about 86% of them seen just once. Sequencing was carried out using PBMCs or T cells enriched from blood (not recorded which). This TCR was sampled from a woman aged 40 to 50 with acute COVID-19.

The CDR3 protein is CASSSSGPALSSAGGPRDTQYF. The CDR3, as DNA: TGTGCCAGCAGCTCTAGCGGCCCGGCCCTTTCGTCAGCGGGAGGGCCGAGAGATACGCAGTATTTT. The J gene is TRBJ2-3, the V gene TRBV7-3, with TRBD2 matching over 10 bases. V shed 4 bases and J 5 bases; nucleotides not matched to a gene: 27. The V gene's germline CDR1 is SGHTA and CDR2 FQGTGA. The CDR3 loop spans 22 amino acids.